The following is a T cell receptor (beta chain) sequence with its context. Its cognate antigen is unknown. Generated by immunoSEQ multiplex PCR, the TCRdb table keeps only in-frame clones and is missing some. The data contain roughly 150,000 clones, around 84% of them seen just once; the ten biggest clones take up over 7.5%. This record comes from a study of PD-1 blockade in classical Hodgkin lymphoma. Study-wide context: Patients were infused with nivolumab 3 mg/kg every 2 weeks. Overall study results and limits: By C4D1, diversity of CD4+ TCRs had risen significantly, whereas that of CD8+ TCRs had not.

The patients all showed relapse after autologous stem cell transplantation, while their brentuximab vedotin exposure varied. This clonotype was obtained from a human donor with classical Hodgkin lymphoma. Source: peripheral blood mononuclear cells (PBMCs), taken before the second cycle of nivolumab.

CDR3 in amino acids: CASREDRVTNEQFF. CDR3 nucleotides: TGTGCCAGCAGGGAAGACAGGGTTACTAATGAGCAGTTCTTC. The chain combines TRBV7-8 with TRBJ2-1, with TRBD1 identical over 7 bases. Germline V gene data show CDR1 as SGHVS and CDR2 as FQNEAQ. J gave up 7 bases and V 6 bases, and 9 bases lay outside the gene matches. The CDR3 has 14 amino acids. Based on the CDR3 plus reference TRBV7-8 and TRBJ2-1, the full variable domain is GAGVSQSPRYKVAKRGQDVALRCDPISGHVSLFWYQQALGQGPEFLTYFQNEAQLDKSGLPSDRFFAERPEGSVSTLKIQRTQQEDSAVYLCASREDRVTNEQFFGPGTRLTVL.